This TCR beta chain was retrieved from a study of blood T cell repertoires in COVID-19 (TCRdb year 2020). For the study in its entirety: Collaborator samples came from the United States, Italy and Spain and covered acute and convalescent phases of COVID-19. The material from the prospective study consisted of cDNA or gDNA derived from T cells, B-cell-depleted T cells, or PBMCs. The dataset comprised deeply sampled blood TCRbeta repertoires from subjects exposed to, actively infected with, or recovered from COVID-19. The repertoires were released in a freely available public database intended as a resource for research on the immune response to SARS-CoV-2. The samples were drawn from the first 160 participants of the ongoing ImmuneRACE study and from 950 to 1,500 subjects provided by 6 global collaborators. The sample metadata nearly always contained a de-identified subject ID, COVID-19 status, age in years and sex. Where HLA class I and class II types were available, the types were taken from metadata supplied by the sample provider, not from assay-based typing.

TCRbeta CDR3 regions were amplified from genomic DNA by means of the immunoSEQ Assay, a bias-controlled multiplex PCR. Under the source paper's analysis protocol: The number of nucleated cells in each sample was estimated from the amplification of reference gene primers within the assay. To quantify the absolute abundance of each unique TCRbeta CDR3 rearrangement, sequence reads were collapsed and filtered. For each sample, productive Simpson clonality was calculated by taking the square root of Simpson's diversity index across productive rearrangements. Not all clones reach the TCRdb copy of this immuneACCESS table, which keeps in-frame sequences only. Checked studies attribute under half of the gap to unresolved V genes and leave the rest unexplained. V and J calls plus clone size are reproduced from that table; the DNA served to infer D and trimming. Present in this sample are about 78,000 clones, about 88% of which were seen just once. The top ten constitute around 2.8% of the sample.

V is pruned by 0 bases and J by 7 bases, leaving 8 bases of the junction without a gene match. The germline V gene gives CDR1 as SGHRS and CDR2 as YFSETQ. The CDR3 numbers 16 residues from cysteine through phenylalanine. Just CDR3 DNA is preserved here, 48 bases in frame from base 1. The collaborating institutions used their own protocols to collect whole blood in K2EDTA tubes. For TCRbeta analysis, collaborator samples were shipped as frozen whole blood, as isolated PBMCs, or as DNA extracted from either sample type. With regard to this clone: Its binding antigen is unknown. Within one base of it there is no much larger clone, and no base qualities were kept.

Points the paper makes about the study in general: Clinical and demographic metadata were provided uncurated, with the amount varying by source and participant.

This receptor was identified in a man between 65 and 79 years old with active or convalescent COVID-19. The material sequenced was peripheral blood. This chain is built from TRBV5-1 and TRBJ1-4, and 8 bases in between align with TRBD1. In nucleotide form, the sequence is TGCGCCAGCAGCTTGGCCCCAGGGGGCTATGTTGAAAAACTGTTTTTT. Its translation reads: CASSLAPGGYVEKLFF. Reference TRBV5-1 and TRBJ1-4 genes cover what lies past the CDR3, so the full variable domain is KAGVTQTPRYLIKTRGQQVTLSCSPISGHRSVSWYQQTPGQGLQFLFEYFSETQRNKGNFPGRFSGRQFSNSRSEMNVSTLELGDSALYLCASSLAPGGYVEKLFFGSGTQLSVL.